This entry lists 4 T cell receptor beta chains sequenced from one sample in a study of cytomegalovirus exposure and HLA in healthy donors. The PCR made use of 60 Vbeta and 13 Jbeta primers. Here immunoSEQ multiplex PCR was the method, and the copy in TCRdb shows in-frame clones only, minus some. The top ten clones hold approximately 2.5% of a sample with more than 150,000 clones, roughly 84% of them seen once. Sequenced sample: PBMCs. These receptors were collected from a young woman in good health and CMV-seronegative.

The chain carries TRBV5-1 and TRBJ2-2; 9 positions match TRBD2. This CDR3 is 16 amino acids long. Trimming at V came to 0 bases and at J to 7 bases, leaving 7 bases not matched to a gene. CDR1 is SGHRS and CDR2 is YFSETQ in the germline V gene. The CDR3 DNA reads TGCGCCAGCAGCTTGGCGGTAGCGGGGGAGATCGGGGAGCTGTTTTTT. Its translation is CASSLAVAGEIGELFF.

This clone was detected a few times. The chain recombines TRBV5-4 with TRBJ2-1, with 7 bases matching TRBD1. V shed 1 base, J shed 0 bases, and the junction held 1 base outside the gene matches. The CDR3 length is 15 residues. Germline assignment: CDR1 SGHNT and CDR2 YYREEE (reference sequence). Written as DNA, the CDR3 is TGTGCCAGCAGCTTGCCAGGGGGCTCCTACAATGAGCAGTTCTTC. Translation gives CASSLPGGSYNEQFF. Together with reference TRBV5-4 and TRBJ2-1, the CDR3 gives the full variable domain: ETGVTQSPTHLIKTRGQQVTLRCSSQSGHNTVSWYQQALGQGPQFIFQYYREEENGRGNFPPRFSGLQFPNYSSELNVNALELDDSALYLCASSLPGGSYNEQFFGPGTRLTVL.

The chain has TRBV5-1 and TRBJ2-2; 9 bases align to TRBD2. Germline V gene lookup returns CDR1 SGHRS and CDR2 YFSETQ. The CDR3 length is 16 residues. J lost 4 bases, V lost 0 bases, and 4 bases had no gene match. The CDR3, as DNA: TGCGCCAGCAGCTTGGCGGAGCGGGGGGCCACCGGGGAGCTGTTTTTT. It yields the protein CASSLAERGATGELFF.

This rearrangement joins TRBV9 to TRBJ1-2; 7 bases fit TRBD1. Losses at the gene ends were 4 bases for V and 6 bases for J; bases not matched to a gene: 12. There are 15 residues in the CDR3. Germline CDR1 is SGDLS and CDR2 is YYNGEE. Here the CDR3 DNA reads TGTGCCAGCAGCTCTCGACAGGGTAAAGGCCATGGCTACACCTTC. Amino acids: CASSSRQGKGHGYTF.